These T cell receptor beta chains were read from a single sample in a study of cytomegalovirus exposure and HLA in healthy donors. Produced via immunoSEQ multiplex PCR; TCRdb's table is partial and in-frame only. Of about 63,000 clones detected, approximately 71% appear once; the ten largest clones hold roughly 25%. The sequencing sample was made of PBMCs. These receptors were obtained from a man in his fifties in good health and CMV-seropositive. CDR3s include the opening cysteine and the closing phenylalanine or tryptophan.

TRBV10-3 CAISESQREGGNEQFF
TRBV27 CASSLNTGIGYGYTF
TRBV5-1 CASSSGGGAGELFF
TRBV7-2 CASSHHSTGSPNQPQHF
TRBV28 CASARDRVGGYTF
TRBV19 CASTTGLAGGPTDTQYF
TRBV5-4 CASSSRTNATGELFF
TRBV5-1 CASSFTSSQETQYF
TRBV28 CASSYRPGGGYEQYF
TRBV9 CASSNPGTHTGELFF
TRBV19 CASSIPRGGRKANYGYTF
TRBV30 CAWSVTGTGKETQYF
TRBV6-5 CASRQVPMNTEAFF
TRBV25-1 CASSGSGGLNEQFF
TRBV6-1 CASTVSGRYEQYF
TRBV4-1 CASSQGTGTRNYEQYF
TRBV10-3 CAISDEGTYEQYF
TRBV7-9 CASSLGHLDF
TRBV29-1 CSVSLYTGELFF
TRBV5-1 CASSLASSGHNEQFF
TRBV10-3 CAISGTLSGNTIYF
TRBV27 CASSPRQGGEAFF
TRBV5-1 CASSLAVGRWSSRGTDTQYF
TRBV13 CASSLRVTYEQYF
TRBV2 CASRELASSHEQYF
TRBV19 CASSPTDYGYTF
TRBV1 CTSSQDLGIIVAKNIQYF
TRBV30 CAWSVISGGVGTQYF
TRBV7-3 CASSLGGLAGETQYF
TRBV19 CASVGPGTGNRREQYF
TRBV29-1 CSIGGANLDEQFF
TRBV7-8 CASRDRVGEKLFF
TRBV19 CASTDTPSIGYTF
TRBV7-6 CASSARTGRDTEAFF
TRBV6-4 CASSQQENTEAFF
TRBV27 CASSQREVHEQYF
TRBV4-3 CASSHRPPEVWSYNEQFF
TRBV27 CATSLGLAGVDEQFF
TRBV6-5 CASGISATNNEQFF
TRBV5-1 CASSLARSRTGVYIQYF
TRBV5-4 CASSPGTSGIEQYF
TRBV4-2 CASSQPGQGGDQPQHF
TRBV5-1 CASSSDSPSGNTIYF
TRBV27 CASSPRTSELQGRNEQFF